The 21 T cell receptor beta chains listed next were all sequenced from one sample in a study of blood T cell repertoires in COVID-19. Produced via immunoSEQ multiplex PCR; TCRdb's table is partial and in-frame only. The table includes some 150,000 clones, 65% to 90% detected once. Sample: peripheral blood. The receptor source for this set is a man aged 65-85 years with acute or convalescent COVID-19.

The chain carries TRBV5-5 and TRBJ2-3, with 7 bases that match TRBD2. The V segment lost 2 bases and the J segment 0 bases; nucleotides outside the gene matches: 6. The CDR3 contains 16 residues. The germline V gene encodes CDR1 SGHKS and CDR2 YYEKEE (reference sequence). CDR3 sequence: CASSLGAGESTDTQYF. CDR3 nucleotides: TGTGCCAGCAGCTTAGGGGCGGGAGAGAGCACAGATACGCAGTATTTT.

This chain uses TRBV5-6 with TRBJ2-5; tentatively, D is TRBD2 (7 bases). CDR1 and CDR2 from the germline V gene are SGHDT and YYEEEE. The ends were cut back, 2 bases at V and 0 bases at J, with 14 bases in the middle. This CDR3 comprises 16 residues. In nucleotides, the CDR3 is TGTGCCAGCAGCTTTAGGGGGGAGGGGTACCAAGAGACCCAGTACTTC. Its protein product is CASSFRGEGYQETQYF.

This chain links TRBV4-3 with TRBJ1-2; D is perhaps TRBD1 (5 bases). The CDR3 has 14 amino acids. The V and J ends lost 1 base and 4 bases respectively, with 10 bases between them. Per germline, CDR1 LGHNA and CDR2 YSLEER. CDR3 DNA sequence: TGCGCCAGCAGCCAAGGGGACTGGGCCTATGGCTACACCTTC. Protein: CASSQGDWAYGYTF.

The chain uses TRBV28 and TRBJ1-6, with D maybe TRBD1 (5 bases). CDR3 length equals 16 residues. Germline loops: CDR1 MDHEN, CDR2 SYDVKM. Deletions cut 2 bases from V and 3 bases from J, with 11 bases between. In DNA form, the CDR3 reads TGTGCCAGCAGTTTAAAGGGACTGGGCTATAATTCACCCCTCCACTTT. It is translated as CASSLKGLGYNSPLHF.

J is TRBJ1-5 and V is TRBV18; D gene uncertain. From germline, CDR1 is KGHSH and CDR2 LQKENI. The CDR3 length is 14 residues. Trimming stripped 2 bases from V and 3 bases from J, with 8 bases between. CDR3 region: CASSPSQVNQPQHF. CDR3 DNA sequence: TGTGCCAGCTCACCAAGCCAGGTCAATCAGCCCCAGCATTTT.

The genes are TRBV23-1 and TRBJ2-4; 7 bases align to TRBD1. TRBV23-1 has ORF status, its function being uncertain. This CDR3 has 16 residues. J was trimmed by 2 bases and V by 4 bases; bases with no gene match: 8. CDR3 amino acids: CASSLQQGTSKNIQYF. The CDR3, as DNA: TGCGCCAGCAGTCTCCAACAGGGGACATCCAAAAACATTCAGTACTTC.

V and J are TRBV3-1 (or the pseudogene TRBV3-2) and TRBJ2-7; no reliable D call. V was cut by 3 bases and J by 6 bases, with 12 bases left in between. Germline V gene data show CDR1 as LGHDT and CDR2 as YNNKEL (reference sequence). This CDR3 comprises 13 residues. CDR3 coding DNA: TGTGCCAGCAGCCATGGCTCCAAAGTCGAGCAGTACTTC. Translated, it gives CASSHGSKVEQYF.

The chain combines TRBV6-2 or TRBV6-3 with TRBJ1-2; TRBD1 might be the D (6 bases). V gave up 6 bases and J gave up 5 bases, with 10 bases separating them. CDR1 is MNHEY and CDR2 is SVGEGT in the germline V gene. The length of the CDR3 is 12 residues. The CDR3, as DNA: TGTGCCAGCAGCCCTGGGACATATGGCTACACCTTC. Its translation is CASSPGTYGYTF.

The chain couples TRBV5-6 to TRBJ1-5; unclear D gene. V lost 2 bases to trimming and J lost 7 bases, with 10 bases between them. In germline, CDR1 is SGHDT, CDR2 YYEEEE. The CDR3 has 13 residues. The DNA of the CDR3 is TGTGCCAGCAGCTTCAGCGGGCACCAGCCCCAGCATTTT. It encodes CASSFSGHQPQHF. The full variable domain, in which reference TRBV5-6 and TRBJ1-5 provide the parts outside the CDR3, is DAGVTQSPTHLIKTRGQQVTLRCSPKSGHDTVSWYQQALGQGPQFIFQYYEEEERQRGNFPDRFSGHQFPNYSSELNVNALLLGDSALYLCASSFSGHQPQHFGDGTRLSIL.

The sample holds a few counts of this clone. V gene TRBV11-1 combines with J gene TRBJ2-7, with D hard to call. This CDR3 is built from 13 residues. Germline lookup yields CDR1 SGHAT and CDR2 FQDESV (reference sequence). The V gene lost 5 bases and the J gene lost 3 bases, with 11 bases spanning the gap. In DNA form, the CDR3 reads TGTGCCAGCAGCACATACCGAGGCTACGAGCAGTACTTC. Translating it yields CASSTYRGYEQYF.

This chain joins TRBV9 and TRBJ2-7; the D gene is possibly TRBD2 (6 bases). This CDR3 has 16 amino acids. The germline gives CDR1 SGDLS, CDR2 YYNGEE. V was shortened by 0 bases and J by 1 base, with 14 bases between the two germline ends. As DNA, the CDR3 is TGTGCCAGCAGCGTAGGCCCGGGACTTCCTTCCTACGAGCAGTACTTC. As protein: CASSVGPGLPSYEQYF.

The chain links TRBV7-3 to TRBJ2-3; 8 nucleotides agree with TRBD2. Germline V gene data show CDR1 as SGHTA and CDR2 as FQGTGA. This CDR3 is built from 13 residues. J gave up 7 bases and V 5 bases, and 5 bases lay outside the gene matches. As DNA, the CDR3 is TGTGCCAGCAGCCCCGGGGGGGATAATACGCAGTATTTT. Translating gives CASSPGGDNTQYF.

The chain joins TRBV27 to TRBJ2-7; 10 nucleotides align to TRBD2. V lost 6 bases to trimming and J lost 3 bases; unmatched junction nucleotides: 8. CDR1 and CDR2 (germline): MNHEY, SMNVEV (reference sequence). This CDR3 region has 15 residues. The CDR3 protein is CASSTPSSGSYEQYF. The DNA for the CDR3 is TGTGCCAGCAGCACCCCCTCTAGCGGGAGCTACGAGCAGTACTTC.

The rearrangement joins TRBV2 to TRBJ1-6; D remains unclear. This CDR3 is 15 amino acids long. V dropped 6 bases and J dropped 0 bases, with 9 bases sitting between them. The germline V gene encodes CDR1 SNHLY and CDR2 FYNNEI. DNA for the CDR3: TGTGCCAGCAGCGCAGGACTCTCCTATAATTCACCCCTCCACTTT. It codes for CASSAGLSYNSPLHF.

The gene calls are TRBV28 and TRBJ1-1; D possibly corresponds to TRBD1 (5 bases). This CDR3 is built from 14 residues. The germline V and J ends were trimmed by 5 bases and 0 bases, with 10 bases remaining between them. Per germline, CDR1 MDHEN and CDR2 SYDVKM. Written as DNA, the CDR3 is TGTGCCAGCAGTATGACAGTATTGAACACTGAAGCTTTCTTT. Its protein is CASSMTVLNTEAFF.

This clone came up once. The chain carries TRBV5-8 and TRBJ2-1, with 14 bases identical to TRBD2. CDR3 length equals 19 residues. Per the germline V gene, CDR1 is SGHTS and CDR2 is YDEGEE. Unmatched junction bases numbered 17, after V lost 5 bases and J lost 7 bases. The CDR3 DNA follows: TGTGCCAGCAGTTGGGATGGGACGCTCGGGACTAGCGGGAGTAATGAGCAGTTCTTC. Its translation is CASSWDGTLGTSGSNEQFF.

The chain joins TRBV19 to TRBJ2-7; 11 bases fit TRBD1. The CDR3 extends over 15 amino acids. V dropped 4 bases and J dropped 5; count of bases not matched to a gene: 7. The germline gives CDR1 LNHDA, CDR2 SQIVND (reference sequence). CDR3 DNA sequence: TGTGCCAGTAGTAAGTTCTGGACAGGGGGCGACGAGCAGTACTTC. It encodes CASSKFWTGGDEQYF.

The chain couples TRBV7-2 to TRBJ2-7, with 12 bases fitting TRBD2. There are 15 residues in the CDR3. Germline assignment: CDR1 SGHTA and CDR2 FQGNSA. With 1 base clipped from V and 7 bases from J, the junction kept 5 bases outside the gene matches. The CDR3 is CASSLVRLAGEEQYF. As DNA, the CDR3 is TGTGCCAGCAGCTTAGTGCGACTAGCGGGAGAGGAGCAGTACTTC.

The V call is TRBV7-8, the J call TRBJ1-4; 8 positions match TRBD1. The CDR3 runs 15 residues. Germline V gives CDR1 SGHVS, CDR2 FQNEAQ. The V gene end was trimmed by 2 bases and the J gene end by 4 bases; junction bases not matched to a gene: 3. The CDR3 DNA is TGTGCCAGCAGCTTAAACAGGGGGTATAATGAAAAACTGTTTTTT. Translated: CASSLNRGYNEKLFF.

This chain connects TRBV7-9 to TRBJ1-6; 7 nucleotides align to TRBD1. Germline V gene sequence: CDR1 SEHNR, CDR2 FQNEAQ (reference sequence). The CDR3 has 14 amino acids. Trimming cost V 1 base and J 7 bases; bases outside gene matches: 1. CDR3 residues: CASSLVQGNSPLHF. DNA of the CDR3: TGTGCCAGCAGCTTAGTACAGGGGAATTCACCCCTCCACTTT.

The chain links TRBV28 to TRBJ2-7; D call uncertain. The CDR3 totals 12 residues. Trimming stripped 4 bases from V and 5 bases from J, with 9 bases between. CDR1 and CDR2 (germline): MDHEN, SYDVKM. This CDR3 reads CASSSSLHEQYF. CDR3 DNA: TGTGCCAGCAGTTCCTCCCTCCACGAGCAGTACTTC.